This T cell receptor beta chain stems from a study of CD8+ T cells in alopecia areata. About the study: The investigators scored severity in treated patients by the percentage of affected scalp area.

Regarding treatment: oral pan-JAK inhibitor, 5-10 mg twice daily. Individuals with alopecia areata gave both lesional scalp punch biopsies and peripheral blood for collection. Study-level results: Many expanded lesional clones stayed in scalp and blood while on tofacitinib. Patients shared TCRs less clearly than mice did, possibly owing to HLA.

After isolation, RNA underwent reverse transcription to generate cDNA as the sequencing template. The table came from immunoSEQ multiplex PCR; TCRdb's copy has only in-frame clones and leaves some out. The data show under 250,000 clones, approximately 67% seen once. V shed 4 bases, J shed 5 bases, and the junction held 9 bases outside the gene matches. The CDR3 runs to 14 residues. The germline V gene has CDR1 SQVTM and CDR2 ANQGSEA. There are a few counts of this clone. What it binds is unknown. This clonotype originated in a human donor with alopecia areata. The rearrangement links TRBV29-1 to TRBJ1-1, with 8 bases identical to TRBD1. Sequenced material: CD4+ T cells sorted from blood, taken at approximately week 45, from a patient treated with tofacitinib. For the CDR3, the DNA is TGCAGCGTTGGGAGCAAACAGGGGGTTACTGAAGCTTTCTTT. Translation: CSVGSKQGVTEAFF.